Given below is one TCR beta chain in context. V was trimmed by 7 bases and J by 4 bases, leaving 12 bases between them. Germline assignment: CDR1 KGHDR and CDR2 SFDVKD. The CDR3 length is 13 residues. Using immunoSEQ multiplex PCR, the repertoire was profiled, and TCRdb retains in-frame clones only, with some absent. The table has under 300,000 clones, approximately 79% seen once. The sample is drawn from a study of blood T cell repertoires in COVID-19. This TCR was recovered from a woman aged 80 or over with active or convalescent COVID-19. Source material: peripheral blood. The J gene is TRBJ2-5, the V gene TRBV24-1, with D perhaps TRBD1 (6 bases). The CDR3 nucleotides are TGTGCCACCAGCCACACCAGGGGAGAGACCCAGTACTTC. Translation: CATSHTRGETQYF.